This record concerns one TCR beta chain sequence. What it recognizes is unknown. PCR amplification relied on 60 Vbeta primers (plus 13 Jbeta primers). The protocol was immunoSEQ multiplex PCR, while the TCRdb copy is restricted to in-frame clones and leaves out a portion. This table has roughly 230,000 clones, about nine tenths appearing once. This record comes from a study of cytomegalovirus exposure and HLA in healthy donors. Findings of the study overall: The authors later linked a missense DCLRE1C variant to TCR beta V- and J-gene trimming. What a later analysis reportedly showed was that an Asian-associated ancestry cluster had fewer N-insertions than the approximately 700-donor mean.

V trimming: 10 bases; J trimming: 2 bases; junction bases outside the gene matches: 10. This CDR3 spans 14 amino acids. Looked up from germline, CDR1 is MRHNA and CDR2 is SNTAGT. This receptor was obtained from a girl aged 2-10 years in good health and CMV-seronegative. Material: PBMCs. The rearrangement uses TRBV6-4 and TRBJ1-2, with TRBD1 identical over 7 bases. The CDR3 sequence: CATPRGDSNYGYTF. The DNA of the CDR3 is TGTGCCACCCCGCGTGGGGACAGCAACTATGGCTACACCTTC.